The clone carrying this T cell receptor beta chain was found once. This sample is part of a study of cytomegalovirus exposure and HLA in healthy donors. This CDR3 has 15 residues. Germline V gives CDR1 SGHDT, CDR2 YYEEEE. The PCR made use of 60 Vbeta and 13 Jbeta primers. Method: immunoSEQ multiplex PCR; TCRdb's copy keeps in-frame clones and lacks some. The top ten clones hold roughly 5% of a sample with 170,000 or so clones, around 80% of them seen once. This TCR came from a man aged 40-50 years in good health and CMV-seronegative. The rearrangement uses TRBV5-6 and TRBJ2-5; D is perhaps TRBD1 (6 bases). The assigned J gene may be wrong: the sequence end matches TRBJ2-7 better. Sequencing was performed on PBMCs. Here the CDR3 DNA reads TGTGCCAGCAGCTTATTACAGGGAGCTTTCTACGAGCAGTACTTC. Translated: CASSLLQGAFYEQYF.